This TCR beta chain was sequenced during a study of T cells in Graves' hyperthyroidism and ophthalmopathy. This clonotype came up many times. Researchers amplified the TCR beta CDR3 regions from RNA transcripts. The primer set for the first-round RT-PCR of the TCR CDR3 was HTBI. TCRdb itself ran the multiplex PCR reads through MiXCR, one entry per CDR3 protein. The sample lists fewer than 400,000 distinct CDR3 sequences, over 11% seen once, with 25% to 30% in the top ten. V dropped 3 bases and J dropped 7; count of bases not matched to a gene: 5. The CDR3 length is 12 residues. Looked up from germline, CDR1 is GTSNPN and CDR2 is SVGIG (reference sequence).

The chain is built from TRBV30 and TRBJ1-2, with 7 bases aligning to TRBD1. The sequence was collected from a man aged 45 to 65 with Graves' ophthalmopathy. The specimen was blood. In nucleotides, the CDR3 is TGTGCCTGGAGACAGGGGAATCTTGGCTACACCTTC. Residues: CAWRQGNLGYTF.